The entry below gives a single TCR beta chain sequence along with its context. This specimen comes from a study of blood T cell repertoires in COVID-19. Produced via immunoSEQ multiplex PCR; TCRdb's table is partial and in-frame only. The sample includes 200,000 to 250,000 clones, around 81% of them seen just once. Trimming took 3 bases from V and 1 from J; bases not matched to a gene: 4. The CDR3 runs to 14 residues. Germline CDR1 DFQATT, CDR2 SNEGSKA (reference sequence). The chain carries TRBV20-1 and TRBJ1-1; 8 bases agree with TRBD1. Sequenced: peripheral blood. The source is a woman in her sixties with acute or convalescent COVID-19. This CDR3 is CSASPGTGNTEAFF. CDR3 nucleotides: TGCAGTGCTAGTCCCGGGACAGGGAACACTGAAGCTTTCTTT.